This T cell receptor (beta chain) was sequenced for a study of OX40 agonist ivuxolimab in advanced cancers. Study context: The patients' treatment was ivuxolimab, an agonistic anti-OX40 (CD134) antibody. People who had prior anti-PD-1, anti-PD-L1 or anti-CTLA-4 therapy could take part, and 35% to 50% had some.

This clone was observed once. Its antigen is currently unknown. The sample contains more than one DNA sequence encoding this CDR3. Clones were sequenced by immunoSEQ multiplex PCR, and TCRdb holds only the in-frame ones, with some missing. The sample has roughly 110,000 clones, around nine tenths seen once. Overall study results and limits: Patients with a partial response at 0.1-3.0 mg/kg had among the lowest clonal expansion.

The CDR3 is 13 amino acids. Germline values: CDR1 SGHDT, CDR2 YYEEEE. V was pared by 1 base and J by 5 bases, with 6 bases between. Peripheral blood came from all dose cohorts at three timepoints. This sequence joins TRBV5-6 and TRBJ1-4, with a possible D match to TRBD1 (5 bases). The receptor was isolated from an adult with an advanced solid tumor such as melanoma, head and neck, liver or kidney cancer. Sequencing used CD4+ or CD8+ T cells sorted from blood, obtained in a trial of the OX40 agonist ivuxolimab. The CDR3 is CASSLYRNEKLFF. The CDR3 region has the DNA TGTGCCAGCAGCTTGTACAGGAATGAAAAACTGTTTTTT. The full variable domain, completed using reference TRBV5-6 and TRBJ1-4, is DAGVTQSPTHLIKTRGQQVTLRCSPKSGHDTVSWYQQALGQGPQFIFQYYEEEERQRGNFPDRFSGHQFPNYSSELNVNALLLGDSALYLCASSLYRNEKLFFGSGTQLSVL.